These 31 T cell receptor beta chains were sequenced from one sample in a study of T cells in Graves' hyperthyroidism and ophthalmopathy. Amplified regions were TCR beta CDR3 sequences from RNA transcripts. An initial round of RT-PCR targeting the TCR CDR3 relied on the HTBI primer set. TCRdb re-called the multiplex PCR reads with MiXCR, one entry per CDR3 protein. The table lists about 640,000 distinct CDR3 sequences, roughly 20% of them singletons. The sample consisted of blood. The receptors were sampled from a man in his thirties or forties with Graves' ophthalmopathy.

In the case of this clonotype: The junction differs from germline at one of its ends, possibly a read error. The rearrangement joins TRBV3-1 to TRBJ1-6; D may be TRBD1 (5 bases). The germline V gene has CDR1 LGHDT and CDR2 YNNKEL (reference sequence). The length of the CDR3 is 17 residues. The CDR3 DNA follows: TGTGCCAGCAGCCAAAGGGACTTAAGTGCCCATAATTCACCCCTCCTCTTT. It translates to CASSQRDLSAHNSPLLF.

The chain employs TRBV9 and TRBJ2-3, with 11 bases that match TRBD2. Germline V gene sequence: CDR1 SGDLS, CDR2 YYNGEE. V was clipped by 2 bases and J by 2 bases; unmatched bases: 4. The CDR3 is made up of 16 amino acids. The CDR3 sequence is CASSVDSGRATDTQYF. The CDR3 nucleotides are TGTGCCAGCAGCGTCGATAGCGGGAGGGCCACAGATACGCAGTATTTT.

This chain uses TRBV2 with TRBJ2-4, with unresolved D. This CDR3 is 14 amino acids long. V was trimmed by 4 bases and J by 0 bases, leaving 7 bases between them. Germline CDR1 is SNHLY and CDR2 is FYNNEI. CDR3 amino acids: CASSGLLAKNIQYF. CDR3 bases: TGTGCCAGCAGTGGACTCTTAGCCAAAAACATTCAGTACTTC.

This chain uses TRBV9 with TRBJ2-2; the match to TRBD2 covers 15 bases. There are 16 residues in the CDR3. From germline, CDR1 is SGDLS and CDR2 YYNGEE. Trimming removed 2 bases from V and 5 bases from J; junction bases left unmatched: 1. As DNA, the CDR3 is TGTGCCAGCAGCGTCGGGACTAGCGGGAGGACCGGGGAGCTGTTTTTT. Its translation: CASSVGTSGRTGELFF. The variable domain in full, with the rest retrieved from reference TRBV9 and TRBJ2-2, is DSGVTQTPKHLITATGQRVTLRCSPRSGDLSVYWYQQSLDQGLQFLIQYYNGEERAKGNILERFSAQQFPDLHSELNLSSLELGDSALYFCASSVGTSGRTGELFFGEGSRLTVL.

This clonotype was counted at least ten times. The rearrangement links TRBV6-2 or TRBV6-3 to TRBJ2-3; weak D call: TRBD2 (5 bases). V was cut by 5 bases and J by 4 bases, with 10 bases left in between. The CDR3 sequence is 13 residues long. Per germline, CDR1 MNHEY and CDR2 SVGEGT. The CDR3 DNA is TGTGCCAGCAGTGAGGGTCCACCAGATACGCAGTATTTT. It translates to CASSEGPPDTQYF.

At least ten counts were recorded for this clonotype. The gene calls are TRBV15 and TRBJ1-1; TRBD1 is a possible D gene (5 bases). Germline V gene data show CDR1 as LNHNV and CDR2 as YYDKDF (reference sequence). The CDR3 is 15 residues long. V lost 8 bases and J 3 bases, leaving 19 bases between the germline ends. DNA of the CDR3: TGTGCCACCTGTAATGGGGGGAACTTAGACACTGAAGCTTTCTTT. Protein sequence: CATCNGGNLDTEAFF.

This clonotype was seen a handful of times. The chain uses TRBV12-3 or TRBV12-4 and TRBJ2-5, with D uncertain. The CDR3 runs 13 residues. V was trimmed by 4 bases and J by 0 bases, leaving 6 bases between them. The DNA of the CDR3 is TGTGCCAGCAGTTGGTGGGACCAAGAGACCCAGTACTTC. Its translation is CASSWWDQETQYF.

This clonotype was recorded at least ten times. The genes are TRBV7-2 and TRBJ1-2; 7 nucleotides match TRBD1. CDR3 length: 12 amino acids. The junction had 8 bases not matched to a gene; V was cut back by 2 bases and J by 14 bases. The germline V gene has CDR1 SGHTA and CDR2 FQGNSA. CDR3 coding DNA: TGTGCCAGCAGCTTAAACAGGGGCCTAGGGACCTTC. It encodes CASSLNRGLGTF.

This chain connects TRBV27 to TRBJ2-1; D not resolved. The germline V gene has CDR1 MNHEY and CDR2 SMNVEV (reference sequence). The ends were cut back, 3 bases at V and 5 bases at J, with 8 bases in the middle. The length of the CDR3 is 13 residues. In DNA, the CDR3 is TGTGCCAGCAGTTTTCCCGGAAACAATGAGCAGTTCTTC. Translated: CASSFPGNNEQFF.

The genes are TRBV6-2 or TRBV6-3 and TRBJ2-2; TRBD2 might be the D (5 bases). Trimming cost V 5 bases and J 0 bases, with 16 bases left between them. This CDR3 is built from 17 residues. Per germline, CDR1 MNHEY and CDR2 SVGEGT. CDR3 in DNA: TGTGCCAGCAGTCCCCCCCGGGGTTATCCGAACACCGGGGAGCTGTTTTTT. Protein product: CASSPPRGYPNTGELFF.

This clonotype appeared many times. The V gene is TRBV24-1, the J gene TRBJ2-7; D perhaps matches TRBD2 (6 bases). The ends were cut back, 4 bases at V and 6 bases at J, with 18 bases in the middle. Germline CDR1 is KGHDR and CDR2 is SFDVKD. CDR3 length: 15 residues. CDR3 in amino acids: CATSDPRQGGGEQYF. In nucleotides, the CDR3 is TGTGCCACCAGTGACCCAAGGCAGGGAGGTGGCGAGCAGTACTTC.

This clonotype was observed a few times. This chain uses TRBV5-8 with TRBJ2-2; D unclear. This CDR3 has 14 amino acids. Trimming removed 2 bases from V and 0 bases from J, with 5 bases in between. Germline V lookup: CDR1 SGHTS, CDR2 YDEGEE. The CDR3 region is CASSFQANTGELFF. CDR3 bases: TGTGCCAGCAGCTTTCAAGCGAACACCGGGGAGCTGTTTTTT.

The chain joins TRBV3-1 to TRBJ2-1, with 7 positions matching TRBD2. The CDR3 loop spans 16 amino acids. Germline values: CDR1 LGHDT, CDR2 YNNKEL (reference sequence). V trimming: 4 bases; J trimming: 7 bases; junction bases outside the gene matches: 13. DNA for the CDR3: TGTGCCAGCAGCCCCCATGGTGGGCGGGAGAGAAATGAGCAGTTCTTC. This translates into CASSPHGGRERNEQFF.

This clonotype was counted many times. The chain recombines TRBV12-3 or TRBV12-4 with TRBJ2-7; 9 bases agree with TRBD1. The CDR3 extends over 16 amino acids. Unmatched junction bases numbered 10, after V lost 3 bases and J lost 4 bases. The DNA of the CDR3 is TGTGCCAGCAGTTTCGGAAACCCGGGACAGGGATACGAGCAGTACTTC. Protein product: CASSFGNPGQGYEQYF.

This clonotype was detected many times. The V gene is TRBV12-5, the J gene TRBJ2-7; the match to TRBD2 covers 12 bases. The CDR3 length is 15 residues. Trimming removed 7 bases from V and 2 bases from J; junction bases left unmatched: 6. Germline V lookup: CDR1 LGHNT, CDR2 FRNRAP. CDR3 sequence reads: CASARTSGTPYEQYF. The CDR3 DNA is TGTGCTAGTGCGAGGACTAGCGGGACTCCCTACGAGCAGTACTTC.

This clonotype was observed a few times. The chain links TRBV10-2 to TRBJ2-1, with a tentative D call TRBD1 (6 bases). Germline V gene data show CDR1 as WSHSY and CDR2 as SAAADI. CDR3 size: 14 residues. V was clipped by 1 base and J by 8 bases, with 12 bases between them. For the CDR3, the DNA is TGCGCCAGCAGTGAGTGGAGCAGGGGAGATGAGCAGTTCTTC. Translation: CASSEWSRGDEQFF.

This clonotype was seen only a few times. The chain employs TRBV5-1 and TRBJ2-3; TRBD1 might be the D (6 bases). With 5 bases removed from V and 0 bases from J, the gap between germline ends came to 10 bases. The CDR3 is 14 amino acids. Germline V gives CDR1 SGHRS, CDR2 YFSETQ. The CDR3 protein is CASRPDRSTDTQYF. The CDR3 DNA reads as TGCGCCAGCAGGCCCGACAGGAGCACAGATACGCAGTATTTT.

This clonotype was observed a few times. The V and J genes are TRBV5-5 and TRBJ2-2; D is undetermined. V was shortened by 0 bases and J by 1 base, with 13 bases between the two germline ends. CDR3 length equals 17 residues. Germline values: CDR1 SGHKS, CDR2 YYEKEE (reference sequence). CDR3: CASSLDPFQMNTGELFF. The CDR3 DNA reads TGTGCCAGCAGCTTGGACCCCTTTCAAATGAACACCGGGGAGCTGTTTTTT.

CDR3 amino acids: CASSSPGQGAYDEQYF. The CDR3 DNA follows: TGTGCCAGTAGTTCGCCGGGACAGGGTGCCTACGACGAGCAGTACTTC. V is TRBV19 and J is TRBJ2-7, with 9 nucleotides matching TRBD1. V trimming: 5 bases; J trimming: 5 bases; junction bases outside the gene matches: 13. The V gene's germline CDR1 is LNHDA and CDR2 SQIVND (reference sequence). CDR3 length equals 16 residues.

This chain uses TRBV11-2 with TRBJ1-5; TRBD1 might be the D (5 bases). V lost 5 bases and J lost 0, with 11 bases in between. Germline values: CDR1 SGHAT, CDR2 FQNNGV. The length of the CDR3 is 15 residues. The CDR3: CASSPGLYSNQPQHF. CDR3 in DNA: TGTGCCAGCAGCCCGGGACTGTATAGCAATCAGCCCCAGCATTTT.

The V gene is TRBV30, the J gene TRBJ2-6; 7 nucleotides line up with TRBD1. J gave up 0 bases and V 4 bases, and 3 bases lay outside the gene matches. Germline lookup yields CDR1 GTSNPN and CDR2 SVGIG (reference sequence). The CDR3 length is 15 residues. As DNA, the CDR3 is TGTGCCTGGAAGGGACAGATCTCTGGGGCCAACGTCCTGACTTTC. This translates into CAWKGQISGANVLTF.

This clonotype showed up many times. This sequence joins TRBV5-1 and TRBJ2-7; 10 positions agree with TRBD2. The CDR3 sequence is 15 residues long. The ends lost 6 bases at V and 0 bases at J; junction bases unmatched: 6. Germline V gene lookup returns CDR1 SGHRS and CDR2 YFSETQ. The DNA for the CDR3 is TGCGCCAGCAACAAAGCGGGAGGGCTCTCCTACGAGCAGTACTTC. It specifies CASNKAGGLSYEQYF. The full variable domain, completed using reference TRBV5-1 and TRBJ2-7, is KAGVTQTPRYLIKTRGQQVTLSCSPISGHRSVSWYQQTPGQGLQFLFEYFSETQRNKGNFPGRFSGRQFSNSRSEMNVSTLELGDSALYLCASNKAGGLSYEQYFGPGTRLTVT.

With regard to this clonotype: Germline and junction disagree at one end, which may indicate a read error. V usage is TRBV15 and J usage is TRBJ1-5, with 8 positions matching TRBD1. Germline V gene data show CDR1 as LNHNV and CDR2 as YYDKDF (reference sequence). This CDR3 region has 14 residues. The CDR3 nucleotides are TGTGCCACCACCCATGGACAGGGCCATCAGCCCCGGCATTTT. Translated: CATTHGQGHQPRHF.

This clonotype came up a few times. The chain links TRBV18 to TRBJ2-7; D remains unclear. The CDR3 contains 14 residues. The germline V gene has CDR1 KGHSH and CDR2 LQKENI. Deletions cut 2 bases from V and 2 bases from J, with 10 bases between. The CDR3 spells CASSPKTSPYEQYF. In DNA form, the CDR3 reads TGTGCCAGCTCACCAAAAACAAGTCCCTACGAGCAGTACTTC.

This clonotype was detected ten times or more. This chain joins TRBV20-1 and TRBJ2-3; TRBD2 agrees at 13 bases. CDR1 is DFQATT, CDR2 SNEGSKA, per germline (reference sequence). The CDR3 consists of 17 residues. V gave up 0 bases and J gave up 2 bases; unmatched junction bases: 5. CDR3 sequence: CSARDWTSGRHTDTQYF. CDR3 DNA sequence: TGCAGTGCTAGAGATTGGACTAGCGGGAGACACACAGATACGCAGTATTTT.

This clonotype has a handful of counts. This chain uses TRBV4-3 with TRBJ2-2; 8 nucleotides agree with TRBD2. From germline, CDR1 is LGHNA and CDR2 YSLEER. The length of the CDR3 is 16 residues. V lost 4 bases, J lost 7 bases, and 11 bases stayed unmatched. This CDR3 is CASSPISGVLSGELFF. For the CDR3, the DNA is TGCGCCAGCAGCCCCATTAGCGGGGTGCTCAGCGGGGAGCTGTTTTTT.

To note about this clonotype: One end of the junction varies from germline; a read error may be responsible. The rearrangement joins TRBV6-6 to TRBJ1-5; D may be TRBD1 (5 bases). The CDR3 length is 18 residues. The V gene's germline CDR1 is MNHNY and CDR2 SVGAGI (reference sequence). The CDR3 DNA sequence: TGTGCCAGCAGCTACTCAGCTAGGACATATTATAGCAATCAGCCCCAGCATTTT. It specifies CASSYSARTYYSNQPQHF.

V gene TRBV6-5 combines with J gene TRBJ2-3, with D possibly being TRBD2 (5 bases). Germline CDR1 MNHEY, CDR2 SVGAGI. This CDR3 spans 16 amino acids. V lost 1 base and J 3 bases, leaving 14 bases between the germline ends. CDR3 bases: TGTGCCAGCAGTTACTATGGCAGGAGAGGGACAGATACGCAGTATTTT. Translated: CASSYYGRRGTDTQYF.

This clonotype was observed many times. The rearrangement uses TRBV6-1 and TRBJ1-5, with unresolved D. V gave up 5 bases and J gave up 4 bases, with 18 bases separating them. The CDR3 is 16 amino acids. CDR1 is MNHNS and CDR2 is SASEGT in the germline V gene. CDR3: CASSYNPGVWNQPQHF. CDR3 coding DNA: TGTGCCAGCAGTTACAATCCGGGAGTATGGAATCAGCCCCAGCATTTT.

This clonotype came up a few times. The rearrangement joins TRBV20-1 to TRBJ2-3; 11 bases fit TRBD2. The CDR3 contains 19 residues. The V and J ends lost 0 bases and 6 bases, in that order; junction bases with no gene match: 17. CDR1 is DFQATT, CDR2 SNEGSKA, per germline (reference sequence). The CDR3 reads CSARDNSVEASGRTDTQYF. CDR3 DNA: TGCAGTGCTAGAGATAATAGTGTTGAGGCTAGCGGGAGGACCGATACGCAGTATTTT.

A few counts support this clonotype. The V and J genes are TRBV2 and TRBJ2-7; TRBD2 aligns across 7 bases. From germline, CDR1 is SNHLY and CDR2 FYNNEI. Trimming removed 2 bases from V and 7 bases from J; junction bases left unmatched: 11. The CDR3 is made up of 15 amino acids. The CDR3 loop reads CASSELAAPGGEQYF. The CDR3 DNA is TGTGCCAGCAGTGAATTGGCAGCACCCGGGGGGGAGCAGTACTTC.